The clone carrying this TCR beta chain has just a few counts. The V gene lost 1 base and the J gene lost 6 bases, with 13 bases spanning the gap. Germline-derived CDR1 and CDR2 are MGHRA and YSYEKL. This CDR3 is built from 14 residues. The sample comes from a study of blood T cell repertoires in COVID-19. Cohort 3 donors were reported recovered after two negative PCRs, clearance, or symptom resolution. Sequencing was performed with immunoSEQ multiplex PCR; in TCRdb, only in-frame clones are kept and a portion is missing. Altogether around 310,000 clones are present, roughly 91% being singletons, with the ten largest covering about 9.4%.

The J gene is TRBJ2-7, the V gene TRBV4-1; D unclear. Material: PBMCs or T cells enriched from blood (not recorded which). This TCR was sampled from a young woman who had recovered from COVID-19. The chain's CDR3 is CASSQVFGVPEQYF. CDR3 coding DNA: TGCGCCAGCAGCCAAGTATTCGGAGTTCCCGAGCAGTACTTC.